This is a list of T cell receptor beta chains from one sample in a study of cytotoxic CD8 clonotypes in ibrutinib-treated CLL. Produced via immunoSEQ multiplex PCR; TCRdb's table is partial and in-frame only. The sample includes just over 200,000 clones, approximately 75% of them seen just once. This material consisted of PBMCs, taken after 12 months of ibrutinib treatment. Receptor source: a human donor with chronic lymphocytic leukemia. Both conserved end residues are part of each CDR3. The order of the fields is CDR3 DNA, CDR3 protein, V gene, D gene, J gene, clone size. The D gene is left open where the match is weak. Only part of the rows carry a size: once, few, many, or a class if the clone is expanded.

cdr3_nt: TGTGCCAGCAGTTTATACTTGGGGGCGAAGCCCCAGCATTTT
cdr3_aa: CASSLYLGAKPQHF
v_call: TRBV27
d_call: .
j_call: TRBJ1-5
clone_size: .

cdr3_nt: TGTGCCAGCAGCTTAGATCAGGGGAACACCGGGGAGCTGTTTTTT
cdr3_aa: CASSLDQGNTGELFF
v_call: TRBV7-6
d_call: .
j_call: TRBJ2-2
clone_size: .

cdr3_nt: TGTGCCAGCAGTGAGATGGGCGGAAATCAGCCCCAGCATTTT
cdr3_aa: CASSEMGGNQPQHF
v_call: TRBV2
d_call: .
j_call: TRBJ1-5
clone_size: .

cdr3_nt: TGTGCGAGTTCCTCAGGGGACGGCTACACCTTC
cdr3_aa: CASSSGDGYTF
v_call: TRBV19
d_call: .
j_call: TRBJ1-2
clone_size: .

cdr3_nt: TGCGCCAGCAGCTTGGGAATTGGGGGCACTGAAGCTTTCTTT
cdr3_aa: CASSLGIGGTEAFF
v_call: TRBV5-1
d_call: .
j_call: TRBJ1-1
clone_size: .

cdr3_nt: TGTGCCAGCAGTGAAGAGTCCTACTATGGCTACACCTTC
cdr3_aa: CASSEESYYGYTF
v_call: TRBV2
d_call: .
j_call: TRBJ1-2
clone_size: .

cdr3_nt: TGTGCCAGCTCACCATGGGGGGAAGAGACCCAGTACTTC
cdr3_aa: CASSPWGEETQYF
v_call: TRBV18
d_call: .
j_call: TRBJ2-5
clone_size: .

cdr3_nt: TGTGCCAGTAGTCTAGCCGGATCGAACACTGAAGCTTTCTTT
cdr3_aa: CASSLAGSNTEAFF
v_call: TRBV19
d_call: .
j_call: TRBJ1-1
clone_size: .

cdr3_nt: TGTGCCAGCAGTGTGGAGAGAAATCAGCCCCAGCATTTT
cdr3_aa: CASSVERNQPQHF
v_call: TRBV2
d_call: .
j_call: TRBJ1-5
clone_size: few

cdr3_nt: TGTGCCAGCAGCATGACGGGAGATTCCACCGGGGAGCTGTTTTTT
cdr3_aa: CASSMTGDSTGELFF
v_call: TRBV5-5
d_call: .
j_call: TRBJ2-2
clone_size: .

cdr3_nt: TGTGCCATCAGTGAGGGGACAGGGTCTAGCAATCAGCCCCAGCATTTT
cdr3_aa: CAISEGTGSSNQPQHF
v_call: TRBV10-3
d_call: TRBD1
j_call: TRBJ1-5
clone_size: .

cdr3_nt: TGTGCCAGCAGCCACACAGCCGGGACAGGCTATGGCTACACCTTC
cdr3_aa: CASSHTAGTGYGYTF
v_call: TRBV27
d_call: TRBD1
j_call: TRBJ1-2
clone_size: .

cdr3_nt: TGTGCCAGCAGCACTGCCAGCGGGGCGGGCACAGATACGCAGTATTTT
cdr3_aa: CASSTASGAGTDTQYF
v_call: TRBV11-2
d_call: TRBD2
j_call: TRBJ2-3
clone_size: .

cdr3_nt: TGTGCCAGCAGTTACAGTGATGGGGCCAACGTCCTGACTTTC
cdr3_aa: CASSYSDGANVLTF
v_call: TRBV6-5
d_call: .
j_call: TRBJ2-6
clone_size: .

cdr3_nt: TGTGCCAGCAGCTTTACCGCCTCAGGAGCTTTCTTT
cdr3_aa: CASSFTASGAFF
v_call: TRBV5-6
d_call: .
j_call: TRBJ1-1
clone_size: .

cdr3_nt: TGTGCCAGCTCCCGGGGACAGGGGGCCCTAAACACTGAAGCTTTCTTT
cdr3_aa: CASSRGQGALNTEAFF
v_call: TRBV18
d_call: TRBD1
j_call: TRBJ1-1
clone_size: .

cdr3_nt: TGCGCCAGCAGTCGGCAGGTCAACACTGAAGCTTTCTTT
cdr3_aa: CASSRQVNTEAFF
v_call: TRBV23-1
d_call: .
j_call: TRBJ1-1
clone_size: .

cdr3_nt: TGTGCCATCGGGGAGGGACTAGGCTCTTACGAGCAGTACTTC
cdr3_aa: CAIGEGLGSYEQYF
v_call: TRBV10-3
d_call: TRBD2
j_call: TRBJ2-7
clone_size: .

cdr3_nt: TGTGCCAGTAGTCGGGGGGCGGCCCCCCATCAGGGGCAGTTCTTC
cdr3_aa: CASSRGAAPHQGQFF
v_call: TRBV19
d_call: .
j_call: TRBJ2-1
clone_size: .

cdr3_nt: TGTGCCACCAGCGGTCAATTAGCGGGAGCTTACAATGAGCAGTTCTTC
cdr3_aa: CATSGQLAGAYNEQFF
v_call: TRBV15
d_call: TRBD2
j_call: TRBJ2-1
clone_size: .

cdr3_nt: TGTGCCAGCAGTCCTCAGGTTAGCAATCAGCCCCAGCATTTT
cdr3_aa: CASSPQVSNQPQHF
v_call: TRBV27
d_call: .
j_call: TRBJ1-5
clone_size: .

cdr3_nt: TGTGCCAGCAGTCCACAGACAGGGGGCTATGGCTACACCTTC
cdr3_aa: CASSPQTGGYGYTF
v_call: TRBV6-5
d_call: TRBD1
j_call: TRBJ1-2
clone_size: .

cdr3_nt: TGTGCCAGCAGCGTAGACGTATACAATGAGCAGTTCTTC
cdr3_aa: CASSVDVYNEQFF
v_call: TRBV9
d_call: .
j_call: TRBJ2-1
clone_size: .

cdr3_nt: TGTGCCAGCAGTTTCAGGGGAGACAGGGCCACAGATACGCAGTATTTT
cdr3_aa: CASSFRGDRATDTQYF
v_call: TRBV28
d_call: TRBD1
j_call: TRBJ2-3
clone_size: .

cdr3_nt: TGTGCCAGCTCACCTCAGAGAGGGGACAGCCAAGAGACCCAGTACTTC
cdr3_aa: CASSPQRGDSQETQYF
v_call: TRBV18
d_call: TRBD1
j_call: TRBJ2-5
clone_size: .

cdr3_nt: TGCGCCAGCAGTGAGTTGATCTCCTACGAGCAGTACTTC
cdr3_aa: CASSELISYEQYF
v_call: TRBV10-2
d_call: .
j_call: TRBJ2-7
clone_size: .

cdr3_nt: TGTGCCAGCACCCTAATTTACGAGCAGTACTTC
cdr3_aa: CASTLIYEQYF
v_call: TRBV2
d_call: .
j_call: TRBJ2-7
clone_size: .

cdr3_nt: TGTGCCATCAGCTACAGCTACGAGCAGTACTTC
cdr3_aa: CAISYSYEQYF
v_call: TRBV10-3
d_call: .
j_call: TRBJ2-7
clone_size: .

cdr3_nt: TGTGCCAGCTCACTCATGGGGAGCAATCAGCCCCAGCATTTT
cdr3_aa: CASSLMGSNQPQHF
v_call: TRBV18
d_call: .
j_call: TRBJ1-5
clone_size: .

cdr3_nt: TGTGCCATCAGTGAATTACTAGCCAGCTCCTACAATGAGCAGTTCTTC
cdr3_aa: CAISELLASSYNEQFF
v_call: TRBV10-3
d_call: .
j_call: TRBJ2-1
clone_size: once

cdr3_nt: TGTGCCAGCAGTTACTCGAGTGAGAATTCACCCCTCCACTTT
cdr3_aa: CASSYSSENSPLHF
v_call: TRBV6-5
d_call: .
j_call: TRBJ1-6
clone_size: .

cdr3_nt: TGTGCCAGCAGCTTAGGGACAGGGATCGGTCAGCCCCAGCATTTT
cdr3_aa: CASSLGTGIGQPQHF
v_call: TRBV11-2
d_call: TRBD1
j_call: TRBJ1-5
clone_size: .

cdr3_nt: TGTGCCAGCTCACCACAGCGGGGCGACACCGGGGAGCTGTTTTTT
cdr3_aa: CASSPQRGDTGELFF
v_call: TRBV18
d_call: TRBD2
j_call: TRBJ2-2
clone_size: .